These T cell receptor beta chains were read from a single sample in a study of response to subunit inactivated influenza vaccine. TCRdb analysed the RT-PCR reads with MiXCR anew, one entry per CDR3 protein. The sample yields about 700,000 distinct CDR3 sequences, approximately 14% seen once. The sample in question was PBMCs from blood, obtained 11 to 12 days after vaccination. The receptor set was obtained from a man between 50 and 59 years old who received an inactivated influenza vaccine. Each CDR3 is given with its conserved first and last residue. D genes are given only for firm matches. Size tells how often a clone was seen (once, few, many) or the class of an expanded clone, and some rows leave it out.

V gene: TRBV24-1; J gene: TRBJ2-7; D gene: TRBD1; clone size: NA; CDR3 protein: CATSDPDRGDYEQYF; CDR3 DNA: TGTGCCACCAGTGATCCGGACAGGGGTGACTACGAGCAGTACTTC
V gene: TRBV19; J gene: TRBJ2-1; D gene: TRBD2; clone size: NA; CDR3 protein: CASRLLAGGPVNEQFF; CDR3 DNA: TGTGCCAGTAGATTACTAGCGGGAGGGCCGGTCAATGAGCAGTTCTTC
V gene: TRBV12-3/TRBV12-4; J gene: TRBJ1-1; D gene: NA; clone size: NA; CDR3 protein: CASGGFEAFF; CDR3 DNA: TGTGCCAGCGGTGGTTTTGAAGCTTTCTTT
V gene: TRBV4-2; J gene: TRBJ1-1; D gene: NA; clone size: NA; CDR3 protein: CASSQDLGLNTEAFF; CDR3 DNA: TGTGCCAGCAGCCAAGATCTGGGATTGAACACTGAAGCTTTCTTT
V gene: TRBV20-1; J gene: TRBJ2-5; D gene: NA; clone size: NA; CDR3 protein: CSARELGRREETQYF; CDR3 DNA: TGCAGTGCTAGAGAGTTGGGACGACGAGAAGAGACCCAGTACTTC
V gene: TRBV7-8; J gene: TRBJ2-3; D gene: NA; clone size: NA; CDR3 protein: CASSRMRNPTDTQYF; CDR3 DNA: TGTGCCAGCAGTCGGATGCGGAACCCCACAGATACGCAGTATTTT
V gene: TRBV29-1; J gene: TRBJ2-5; D gene: NA; clone size: few; CDR3 protein: CSVLTGGETQYF; CDR3 DNA: TGCAGCGTGCTTACGGGCGGGGAGACCCAGTACTTC
V gene: TRBV25-1; J gene: TRBJ1-6; D gene: TRBD1; clone size: few; CDR3 protein: CASTAGTASPLHF; CDR3 DNA: TGTGCCAGCACCGCCGGGACAGCCTCACCCCTCCACTTT
V gene: TRBV10-3; J gene: TRBJ1-1; D gene: NA; clone size: NA; CDR3 protein: CAIIGDGYTEAFF; CDR3 DNA: TGTGCCATCATCGGGGACGGGTACACTGAAGCTTTCTTT
V gene: TRBV12-3/TRBV12-4; J gene: TRBJ2-7; D gene: TRBD2; clone size: NA; CDR3 protein: CASKTSGRGAAEQYF; CDR3 DNA: TGTGCCAGCAAGACTAGCGGGAGGGGGGCGGCCGAGCAGTACTTC
V gene: TRBV10-3; J gene: TRBJ2-4; D gene: TRBD2; clone size: NA; CDR3 protein: CAISERSGTKNIQYF; CDR3 DNA: TGTGCCATCAGTGAGAGAAGCGGGACCAAAAACATTCAGTACTTC
V gene: TRBV4-2; J gene: TRBJ2-7; D gene: TRBD2; clone size: few; CDR3 protein: CASSVLPSGGAYEQYF; CDR3 DNA: TGTGCCAGCAGCGTTCTCCCGTCTGGGGGGGCCTACGAGCAGTACTTC
V gene: TRBV28; J gene: TRBJ2-5; D gene: NA; clone size: NA; CDR3 protein: CASKPEEKETQYF; CDR3 DNA: TGTGCCAGCAAGCCGGAAGAGAAAGAGACCCAGTACTTC
V gene: TRBV9; J gene: TRBJ2-1; D gene: TRBD2; clone size: few; CDR3 protein: CASSPSGTSGREDHNEQFF; CDR3 DNA: TGTGCCAGCAGCCCCTCCGGGACTAGCGGGAGGGAGGACCACAATGAGCAGTTCTTC
V gene: TRBV18; J gene: TRBJ1-3; D gene: NA; clone size: few; CDR3 protein: CASSPSSISSGNTIYF; CDR3 DNA: TGTGCCAGCTCACCGAGTTCTATTAGCTCTGGAAACACCATATATTTT
V gene: TRBV10-3; J gene: TRBJ1-4; D gene: NA; clone size: few; CDR3 protein: CAISESWEGNEKLFF; CDR3 DNA: TGTGCCATCAGTGAGTCATGGGAGGGTAATGAAAAACTGTTTTTT
V gene: TRBV2; J gene: TRBJ2-1; D gene: TRBD2; clone size: NA; CDR3 protein: CASSEALRLAERNEQFF; CDR3 DNA: TGTGCCAGCAGTGAAGCGCTTCGGCTAGCGGAGAGAAATGAGCAGTTCTTC
V gene: TRBV12-3/TRBV12-4; J gene: TRBJ2-2; D gene: NA; clone size: few; CDR3 protein: CASSLSRFRTGELFF; CDR3 DNA: TGTGCCAGCAGTTTATCCCGATTCCGCACCGGGGAGCTGTTTTTT
V gene: TRBV10-3; J gene: TRBJ1-4; D gene: TRBD1; clone size: NA; CDR3 protein: CAISRTGANEKLFF; CDR3 DNA: TGTGCCATCAGTCGGACAGGGGCTAATGAAAAACTGTTTTTT
V gene: TRBV24-1; J gene: TRBJ2-7; D gene: TRBD1; clone size: once; CDR3 protein: CATSDPGTGHEQYF; CDR3 DNA: TGTGCCACCAGTGACCCCGGGACAGGGCACGAGCAGTACTTC
V gene: TRBV4-1; J gene: TRBJ1-4; D gene: NA; clone size: NA; CDR3 protein: CASSQAGGRQEKLFF; CDR3 DNA: TGCGCCAGCAGTCAAGCGGGGGGCCGCCAGGAAAAACTGTTTTTT
V gene: TRBV5-1; J gene: TRBJ1-1; D gene: NA; clone size: NA; CDR3 protein: CASSLVLIGELNTEAFF; CDR3 DNA: TGCGCCAGCAGCTTGGTGTTAATTGGGGAGTTGAACACTGAAGCTTTCTTT
V gene: TRBV20-1; J gene: TRBJ2-1; D gene: NA; clone size: NA; CDR3 protein: CSLRGEGGSYNEQFF; CDR3 DNA: TGCAGTCTAAGGGGTGAGGGGGGCTCCTACAATGAGCAGTTCTTC
V gene: TRBV3-1; J gene: TRBJ2-7; D gene: NA; clone size: NA; CDR3 protein: CASSQVPASSYEQYF; CDR3 DNA: TGTGCCAGCAGCCAAGTGCCGGCTAGCTCCTACGAGCAGTACTTC
V gene: TRBV20-1; J gene: TRBJ2-1; D gene: NA; clone size: NA; CDR3 protein: CSARDFTSTRTYNEQFF; CDR3 DNA: TGCAGTGCTAGAGATTTCACCAGTACAAGGACCTACAATGAGCAGTTCTTC
V gene: TRBV10-3; J gene: TRBJ2-2; D gene: NA; clone size: NA; CDR3 protein: CAISESRTDTGELFF; CDR3 DNA: TGTGCCATCAGTGAATCGAGGACGGACACCGGGGAGCTGTTTTTT
V gene: TRBV6-2/TRBV6-3; J gene: TRBJ1-2; D gene: TRBD1; clone size: few; CDR3 protein: CATYRAGQGLHYGYTF; CDR3 DNA: TGTGCCACCTACCGAGCCGGACAGGGGTTACACTATGGCTACACCTTC
V gene: TRBV12-3/TRBV12-4; J gene: TRBJ2-7; D gene: TRBD2; clone size: many; CDR3 protein: CASSLGGGVYEQYF; CDR3 DNA: TGTGCCAGCAGTTTAGGCGGGGGGGTCTACGAGCAGTACTTC
V gene: TRBV5-1; J gene: TRBJ2-3; D gene: NA; clone size: NA; CDR3 protein: CASSLATPDTQYF; CDR3 DNA: TGCGCCAGCAGCTTGGCGACCCCAGATACGCAGTATTTT
V gene: TRBV12-3/TRBV12-4; J gene: TRBJ1-1; D gene: NA; clone size: many; CDR3 protein: CASSPTANTEAFF; CDR3 DNA: TGTGCCAGCAGCCCTACAGCGAACACTGAAGCTTTCTTT
V gene: TRBV11-2; J gene: TRBJ2-2; D gene: TRBD2; clone size: NA; CDR3 protein: CASSPPSGKNTGELFF; CDR3 DNA: TGTGCCAGCAGCCCCCCTAGCGGGAAAAACACCGGGGAGCTGTTTTTT
V gene: TRBV7-9; J gene: TRBJ2-7; D gene: NA; clone size: few; CDR3 protein: CASSPGISFEQYF; CDR3 DNA: TGTGCCAGCAGCCCCGGGATCTCTTTTGAGCAGTACTTC
V gene: TRBV20-1; J gene: TRBJ2-2; D gene: NA; clone size: few; CDR3 protein: CSAKILNTGELFF; CDR3 DNA: TGCAGTGCTAAGATATTGAACACCGGGGAGCTGTTTTTT
V gene: TRBV7-2; J gene: TRBJ2-2; D gene: TRBD1; clone size: many; CDR3 protein: CASSLVQGARTGELFF; CDR3 DNA: TGTGCCAGCAGCTTAGTCCAGGGGGCGCGAACCGGGGAGCTGTTTTTT
V gene: TRBV9; J gene: TRBJ2-1; D gene: TRBD2; clone size: NA; CDR3 protein: CASSVGGLAGYNEQFF; CDR3 DNA: TGTGCCAGCAGCGTAGGGGGACTAGCGGGCTACAATGAGCAGTTCTTC
V gene: TRBV20-1; J gene: TRBJ1-5; D gene: NA; clone size: once; CDR3 protein: CSARGTGSSNQPQHF; CDR3 DNA: TGCAGTGCTAGAGGTACAGGCAGTAGCAATCAGCCCCAGCATTTT
V gene: TRBV12-3/TRBV12-4; J gene: TRBJ2-7; D gene: TRBD2; clone size: NA; CDR3 protein: CASSRLAGGGEQYF; CDR3 DNA: TGTGCCAGCAGTCGACTAGCGGGAGGGGGGGAGCAGTACTTC
V gene: TRBV4-3; J gene: TRBJ2-7; D gene: NA; clone size: few; CDR3 protein: CASSQETGTEQYF; CDR3 DNA: TGCGCCAGCAGCCAAGAGACGGGGACCGAGCAGTACTTC
V gene: TRBV10-3; J gene: TRBJ2-1; D gene: NA; clone size: few; CDR3 protein: CAISGAGKGTYNEQFF; CDR3 DNA: TGTGCCATCAGTGGCGCAGGAAAGGGGACCTACAATGAGCAGTTCTTC
V gene: TRBV6-5; J gene: TRBJ2-7; D gene: NA; clone size: few; CDR3 protein: CASSYRQRPYEQYF; CDR3 DNA: TGTGCCAGCAGTTACCGACAACGACCCTACGAGCAGTACTTC
V gene: TRBV20-1; J gene: TRBJ2-2; D gene: NA; clone size: few; CDR3 protein: CSARDYRGRNTGELFF; CDR3 DNA: TGCAGTGCTAGAGATTATCGGGGACGCAACACCGGGGAGCTGTTTTTT
V gene: TRBV18; J gene: TRBJ2-7; D gene: TRBD1; clone size: NA; CDR3 protein: CASSPPGQGIYEQYF; CDR3 DNA: TGTGCCAGCTCACCACCCGGACAGGGTATCTACGAGCAGTACTTC
V gene: TRBV7-9; J gene: TRBJ1-4; D gene: NA; clone size: NA; CDR3 protein: CASSGGGIHEKLFF; CDR3 DNA: TGTGCCAGCAGCGGGGGTGGGATCCATGAAAAACTGTTTTTT
V gene: TRBV28; J gene: TRBJ2-3; D gene: TRBD2; clone size: few; CDR3 protein: CASSSLTSATDTQYF; CDR3 DNA: TGTGCCAGCAGTTCCCTGACTAGCGCCACAGATACGCAGTATTTT
V gene: TRBV4-2; J gene: TRBJ1-2; D gene: TRBD1; clone size: few; CDR3 protein: CASSQGQGGGYTF; CDR3 DNA: TGTGCCAGCAGCCAAGGACAGGGAGGTGGCTACACCTTC
V gene: TRBV4-1; J gene: TRBJ2-7; D gene: NA; clone size: NA; CDR3 protein: CASSQDPVYEQYF; CDR3 DNA: TGCGCCAGCAGCCAAGACCCGGTCTACGAGCAGTACTTC
V gene: TRBV7-9; J gene: TRBJ2-7; D gene: TRBD2; clone size: many; CDR3 protein: CASSLALAGVEQYF; CDR3 DNA: TGTGCCAGCAGCTTAGCACTAGCGGGAGTCGAGCAGTACTTC
V gene: TRBV10-3; J gene: TRBJ2-3; D gene: TRBD2; clone size: few; CDR3 protein: CATKLLAGSTDTQYF; CDR3 DNA: TGTGCCACCAAATTACTAGCGGGGAGCACAGATACGCAGTATTTT
V gene: TRBV7-2; J gene: TRBJ2-2; D gene: NA; clone size: NA; CDR3 protein: CASSSREGTGELFF; CDR3 DNA: TGTGCCAGCAGCTCCCGGGAAGGCACCGGGGAGCTGTTTTTT
V gene: TRBV5-1; J gene: TRBJ2-3; D gene: NA; clone size: few; CDR3 protein: CASSLERAASTDTQYF; CDR3 DNA: TGCGCCAGCAGCTTGGAGAGGGCCGCTAGCACAGATACGCAGTATTTT
V gene: TRBV6-5; J gene: TRBJ1-4; D gene: NA; clone size: NA; CDR3 protein: CASRRDNEKLFF; CDR3 DNA: TGTGCCAGCAGACGGGATAATGAAAAACTGTTTTTT